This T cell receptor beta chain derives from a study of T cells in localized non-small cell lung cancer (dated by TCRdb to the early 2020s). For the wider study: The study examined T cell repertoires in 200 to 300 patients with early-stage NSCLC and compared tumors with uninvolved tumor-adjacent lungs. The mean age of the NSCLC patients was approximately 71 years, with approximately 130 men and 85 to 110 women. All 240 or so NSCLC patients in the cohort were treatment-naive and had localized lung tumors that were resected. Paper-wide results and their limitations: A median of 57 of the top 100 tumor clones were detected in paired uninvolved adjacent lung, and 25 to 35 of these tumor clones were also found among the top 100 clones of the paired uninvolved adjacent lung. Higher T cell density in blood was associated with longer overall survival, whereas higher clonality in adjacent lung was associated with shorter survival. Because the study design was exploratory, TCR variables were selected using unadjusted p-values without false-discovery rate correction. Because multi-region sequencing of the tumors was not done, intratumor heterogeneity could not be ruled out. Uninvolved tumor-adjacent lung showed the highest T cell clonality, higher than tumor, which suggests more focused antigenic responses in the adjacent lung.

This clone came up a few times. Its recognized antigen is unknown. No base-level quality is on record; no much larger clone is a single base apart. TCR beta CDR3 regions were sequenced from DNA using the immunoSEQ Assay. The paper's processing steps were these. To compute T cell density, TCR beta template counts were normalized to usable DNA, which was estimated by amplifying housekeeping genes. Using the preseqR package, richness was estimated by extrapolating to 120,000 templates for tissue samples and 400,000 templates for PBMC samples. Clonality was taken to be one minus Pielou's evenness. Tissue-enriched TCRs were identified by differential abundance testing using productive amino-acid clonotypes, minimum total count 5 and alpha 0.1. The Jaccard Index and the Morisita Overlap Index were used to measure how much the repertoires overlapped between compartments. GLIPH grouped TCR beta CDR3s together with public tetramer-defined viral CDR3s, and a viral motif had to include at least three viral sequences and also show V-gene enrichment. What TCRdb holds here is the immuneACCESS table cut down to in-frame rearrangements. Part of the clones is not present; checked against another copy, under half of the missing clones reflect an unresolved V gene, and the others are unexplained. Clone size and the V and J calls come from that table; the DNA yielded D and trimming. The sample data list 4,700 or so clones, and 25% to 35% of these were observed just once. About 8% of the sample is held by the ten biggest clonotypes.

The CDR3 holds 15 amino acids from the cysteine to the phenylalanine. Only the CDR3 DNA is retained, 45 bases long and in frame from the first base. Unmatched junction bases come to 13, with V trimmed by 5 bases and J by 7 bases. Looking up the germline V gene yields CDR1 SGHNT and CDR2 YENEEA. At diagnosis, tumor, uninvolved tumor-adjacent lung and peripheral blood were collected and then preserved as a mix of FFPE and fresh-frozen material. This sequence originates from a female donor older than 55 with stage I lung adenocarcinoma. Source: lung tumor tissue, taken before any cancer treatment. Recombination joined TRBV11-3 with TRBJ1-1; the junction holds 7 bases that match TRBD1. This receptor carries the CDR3 CASSRGAGGIYEAFF. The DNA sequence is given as TGTGCCAGCAGCCGAGGGGCAGGGGGTATCTATGAAGCTTTCTTT.